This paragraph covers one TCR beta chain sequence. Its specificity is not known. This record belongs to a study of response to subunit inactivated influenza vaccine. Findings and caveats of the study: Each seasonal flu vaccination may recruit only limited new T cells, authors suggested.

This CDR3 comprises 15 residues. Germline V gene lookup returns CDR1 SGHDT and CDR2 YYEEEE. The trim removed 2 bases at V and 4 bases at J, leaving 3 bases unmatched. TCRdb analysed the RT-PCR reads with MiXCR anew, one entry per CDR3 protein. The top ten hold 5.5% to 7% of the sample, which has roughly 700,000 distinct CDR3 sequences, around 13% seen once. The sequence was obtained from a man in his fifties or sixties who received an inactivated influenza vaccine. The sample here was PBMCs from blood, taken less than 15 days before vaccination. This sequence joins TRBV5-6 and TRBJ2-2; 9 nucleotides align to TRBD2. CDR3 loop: CASSFSGSPTGELFF. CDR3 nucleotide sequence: TGTGCCAGCAGCTTTAGCGGGAGTCCCACCGGGGAGCTGTTTTTT.